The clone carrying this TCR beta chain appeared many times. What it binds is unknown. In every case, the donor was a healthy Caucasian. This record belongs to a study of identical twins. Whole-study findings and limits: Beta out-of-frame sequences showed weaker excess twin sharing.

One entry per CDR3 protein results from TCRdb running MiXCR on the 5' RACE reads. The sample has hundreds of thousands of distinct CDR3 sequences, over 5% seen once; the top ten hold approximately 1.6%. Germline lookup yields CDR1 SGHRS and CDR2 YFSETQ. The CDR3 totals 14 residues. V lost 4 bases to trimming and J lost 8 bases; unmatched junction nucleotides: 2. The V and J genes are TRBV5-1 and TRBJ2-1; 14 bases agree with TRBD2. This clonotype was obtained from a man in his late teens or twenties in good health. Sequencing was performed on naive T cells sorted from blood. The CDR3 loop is CASSPGLAGDEQFF. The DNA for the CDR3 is TGCGCCAGCAGCCCGGGACTAGCGGGAGATGAGCAGTTCTTC.